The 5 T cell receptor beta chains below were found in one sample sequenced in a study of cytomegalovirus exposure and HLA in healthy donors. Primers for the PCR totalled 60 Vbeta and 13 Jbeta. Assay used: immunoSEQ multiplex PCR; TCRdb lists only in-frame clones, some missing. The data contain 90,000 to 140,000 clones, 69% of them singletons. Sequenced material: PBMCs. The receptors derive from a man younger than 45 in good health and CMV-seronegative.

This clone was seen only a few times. The CDR3 spells CASAKASGGDTQYF. CDR3 nucleotides: TGTGCCAGTGCGAAGGCTAGCGGTGGTGATACGCAGTATTTT. The V gene is TRBV19, the J gene TRBJ2-3, with TRBD2 identical over 7 bases. Germline V gives CDR1 LNHDA, CDR2 SQIVND (reference sequence). The CDR3 contains 14 residues. After removal of 8 bases from V and 6 bases from J, the junction contained 11 bases not matched to a gene. Filled out from reference TRBV19 and TRBJ2-3, the complete variable domain reads DGGITQSPKYLFRKEGQNVTLSCEQNLNHDAMYWYRQDPGQGLRLIYYSQIVNDFQKGDIAEGYSVSREKKESFPLTVTSAQKNPTAFYLCASAKASGGDTQYFGPGTRLTVL.

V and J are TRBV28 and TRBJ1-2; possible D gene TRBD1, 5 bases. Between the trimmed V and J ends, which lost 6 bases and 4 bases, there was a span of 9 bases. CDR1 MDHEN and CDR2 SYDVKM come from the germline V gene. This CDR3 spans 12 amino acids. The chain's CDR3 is CASSRQSYGYTF. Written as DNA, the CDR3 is TGTGCCAGCAGCCGACAGTCCTATGGCTACACCTTC.

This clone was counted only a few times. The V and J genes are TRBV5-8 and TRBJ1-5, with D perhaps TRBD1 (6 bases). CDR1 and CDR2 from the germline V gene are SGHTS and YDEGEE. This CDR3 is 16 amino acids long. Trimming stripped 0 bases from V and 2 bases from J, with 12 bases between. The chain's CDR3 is CASSLERGAGNQPQHF. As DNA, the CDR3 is TGTGCCAGCAGCTTGGAGCGGGGGGCAGGCAATCAGCCCCAGCATTTT.

This CDR3 reads CASSSSGTVAETQYF. The DNA for the CDR3 is TGTGCCAGCAGCAGCTCCGGGACAGTCGCCGAGACCCAGTACTTC. The genes are TRBV9 and TRBJ2-5; 7 bases match TRBD1. The germline CDR1 and CDR2 sequences are SGDLS and YYNGEE. The CDR3 length is 15 residues. J lost 5 bases, V lost 4 bases, and 11 bases had no gene match.

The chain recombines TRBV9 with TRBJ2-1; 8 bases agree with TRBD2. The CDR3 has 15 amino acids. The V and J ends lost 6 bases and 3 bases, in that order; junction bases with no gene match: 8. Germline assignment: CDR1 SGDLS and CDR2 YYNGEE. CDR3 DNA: TGTGCCAGCAACCTTGCGGGAGGCGGCTACAATGAGCAGTTCTTC. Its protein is CASNLAGGGYNEQFF.